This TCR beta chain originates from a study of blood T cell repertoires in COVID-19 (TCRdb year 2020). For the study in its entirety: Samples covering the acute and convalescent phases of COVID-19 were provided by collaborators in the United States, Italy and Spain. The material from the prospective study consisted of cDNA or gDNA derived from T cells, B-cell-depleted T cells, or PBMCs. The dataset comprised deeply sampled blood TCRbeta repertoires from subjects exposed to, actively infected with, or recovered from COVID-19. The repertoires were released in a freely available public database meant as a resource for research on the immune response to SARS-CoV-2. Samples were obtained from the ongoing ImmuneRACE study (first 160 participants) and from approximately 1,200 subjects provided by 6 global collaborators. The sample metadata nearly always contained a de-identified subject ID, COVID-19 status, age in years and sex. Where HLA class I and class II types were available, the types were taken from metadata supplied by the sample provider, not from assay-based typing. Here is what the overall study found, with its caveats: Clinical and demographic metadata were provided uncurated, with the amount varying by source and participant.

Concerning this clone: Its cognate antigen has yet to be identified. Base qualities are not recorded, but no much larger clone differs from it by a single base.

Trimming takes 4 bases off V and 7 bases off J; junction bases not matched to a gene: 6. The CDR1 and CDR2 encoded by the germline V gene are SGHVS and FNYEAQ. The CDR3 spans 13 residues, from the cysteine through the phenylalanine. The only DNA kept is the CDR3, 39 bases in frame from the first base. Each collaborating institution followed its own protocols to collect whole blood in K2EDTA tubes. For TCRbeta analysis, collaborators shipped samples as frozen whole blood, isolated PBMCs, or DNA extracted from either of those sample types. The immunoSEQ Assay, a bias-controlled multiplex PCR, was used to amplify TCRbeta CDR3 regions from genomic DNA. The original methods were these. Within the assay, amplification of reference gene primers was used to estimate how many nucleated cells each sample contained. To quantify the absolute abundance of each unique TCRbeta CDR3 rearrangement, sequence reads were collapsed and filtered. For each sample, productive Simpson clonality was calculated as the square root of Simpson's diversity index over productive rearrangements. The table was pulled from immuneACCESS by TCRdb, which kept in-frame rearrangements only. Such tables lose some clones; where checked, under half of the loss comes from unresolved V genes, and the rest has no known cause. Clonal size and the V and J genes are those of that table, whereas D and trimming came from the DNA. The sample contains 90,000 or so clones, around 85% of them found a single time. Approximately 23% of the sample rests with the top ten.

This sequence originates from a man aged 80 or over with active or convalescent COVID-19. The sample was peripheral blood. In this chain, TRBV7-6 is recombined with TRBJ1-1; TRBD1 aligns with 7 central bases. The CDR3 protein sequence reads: CASSSGGQFEAFF. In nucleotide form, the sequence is TGTGCCAGCAGCTCAGGGGGACAGTTTGAAGCTTTCTTT.